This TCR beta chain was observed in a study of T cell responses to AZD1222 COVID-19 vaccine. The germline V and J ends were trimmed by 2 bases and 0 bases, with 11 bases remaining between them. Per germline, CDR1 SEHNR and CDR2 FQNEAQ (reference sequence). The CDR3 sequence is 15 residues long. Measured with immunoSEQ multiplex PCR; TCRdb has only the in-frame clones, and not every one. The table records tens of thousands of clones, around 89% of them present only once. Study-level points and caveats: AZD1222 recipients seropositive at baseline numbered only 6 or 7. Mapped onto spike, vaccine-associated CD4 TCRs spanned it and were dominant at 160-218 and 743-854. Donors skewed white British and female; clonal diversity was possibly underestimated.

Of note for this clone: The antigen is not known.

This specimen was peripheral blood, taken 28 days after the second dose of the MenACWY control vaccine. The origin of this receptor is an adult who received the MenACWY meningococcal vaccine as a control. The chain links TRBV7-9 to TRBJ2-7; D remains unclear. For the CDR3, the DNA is TGTGCCAGCAGCTTAATGGCGGCCAGCTCCTACGAGCAGTACTTC. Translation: CASSLMAASSYEQYF.